The rows below give T cell receptor beta chains drawn from one sample of a study of Ad26.COV2.S vaccination and SARS-CoV-2 variants. Libraries were prepared by immunoSEQ multiplex PCR; TCRdb keeps only in-frame clonotypes and omits some of them. The sample holds about 400,000 clones, roughly 90% seen once. The specimen comprised peripheral blood, sampled in a trial of Ad26.COV2.S vaccine versus placebo. Every receptor here comes from a person between 18 and 65 years old who received the Ad26.COV2.S COVID-19 vaccine or a placebo. Both conserved end residues are part of each CDR3.

cdr3_aa: CASSIDGTAQHF; v_call: TRBV19; j_call: TRBJ1-5
cdr3_aa: CASSLAPRLQPQHF; v_call: TRBV5-6; j_call: TRBJ1-5
cdr3_aa: CASGATSGGQETQYF; v_call: TRBV11-2; j_call: TRBJ2-5
cdr3_aa: CASRRLAGDYNEQFF; v_call: TRBV28; j_call: TRBJ2-1
cdr3_aa: CASSPLGGEYNEQFF; v_call: TRBV14; j_call: TRBJ2-1
cdr3_aa: CASSRFFGSGANVLTF; v_call: TRBV6-2/TRBV6-3; j_call: TRBJ2-6
cdr3_aa: CASDPPGTYEQYF; v_call: TRBV27; j_call: TRBJ2-7
cdr3_aa: CASSSVGFYEQYF; v_call: TRBV2; j_call: TRBJ2-7
cdr3_aa: CASSFGAGGYYNEQFF; v_call: TRBV27; j_call: TRBJ2-1
cdr3_aa: CASSIDGRGSYEQYF; v_call: TRBV19; j_call: TRBJ2-7
cdr3_aa: CASSFQGGSDTQYF; v_call: TRBV11-2; j_call: TRBJ2-3
cdr3_aa: CAWSAGLNHYSNQPQHF; v_call: TRBV30; j_call: TRBJ1-5
cdr3_aa: CASSLWSGREDEKLFF; v_call: TRBV5-1; j_call: TRBJ1-4